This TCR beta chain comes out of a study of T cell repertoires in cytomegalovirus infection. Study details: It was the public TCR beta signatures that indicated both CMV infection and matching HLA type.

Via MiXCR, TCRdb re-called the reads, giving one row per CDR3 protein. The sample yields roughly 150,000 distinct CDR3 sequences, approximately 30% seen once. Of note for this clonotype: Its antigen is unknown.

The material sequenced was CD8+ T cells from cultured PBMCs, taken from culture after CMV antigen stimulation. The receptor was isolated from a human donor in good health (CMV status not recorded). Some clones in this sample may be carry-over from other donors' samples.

CDR3: CASKGTETYYGYTF. The CDR3 bases are TGTGCCAGCAAAGGGACAGAGACGTACTATGGCTACACCTTC. The chain recombines TRBV2 with TRBJ1-2; 7 bases fit TRBD1. V lost 7 bases to trimming and J lost 3 bases; unmatched junction nucleotides: 8. This CDR3 spans 14 amino acids. CDR1 and CDR2 (germline): SNHLY, FYNNEI.